These 23 T cell receptor beta chains were all obtained from the same sample, sequenced in a study of CD8 T cells in Susac syndrome. RNA totalling roughly 0.45 to 1 ug underwent reverse transcription with random hexamers. From the immunoSEQ multiplex PCR reads, TCRdb called clonotypes with MiXCR, one entry per CDR3 protein. The sample lists approximately 180,000 distinct CDR3 sequences; approximately 95% were seen once. Material: CD4+ T cells from PBMCs. These receptor sequences come from a human donor with multiple sclerosis.

This chain links TRBV4-2 with TRBJ1-2; no reliable D call. Germline V CDR1 and CDR2: LGHNA, YNFKEQ. V lost 4 bases, J lost 8 bases, and 17 bases lay in between. The CDR3 runs 14 residues. CDR3 DNA: TGTGCCAGCAGCCTCGGACCCGGGGAAGGGGGCTACACCTTC. Translating it yields CASSLGPGEGGYTF.

This chain joins TRBV9 and TRBJ2-3; 12 bases are a match to TRBD2. The CDR3 totals 19 residues. Losses at the gene ends were 0 bases for V and 1 base for J; bases not matched to a gene: 9. The germline CDR1 and CDR2 sequences are SGDLS and YYNGEE. CDR3 sequence (DNA): TGTGCCAGCAGCGTAGCTGGCCTAGCGGGGGGGCTCGGCACAGATACGCAGTATTTT. Its protein is CASSVAGLAGGLGTDTQYF.

This clonotype was seen a single time. This chain links TRBV20-1 with TRBJ2-5; 10 bases are shared with TRBD2. Germline loops: CDR1 DFQATT, CDR2 SNEGSKA (reference sequence). The junction had 5 bases not matched to a gene; V was cut back by 3 bases and J by 1 base. This CDR3 is 15 amino acids long. The chain's CDR3 is CSASLLAGIQETQYF. In DNA, the CDR3 is TGCAGTGCTAGTTTACTAGCGGGGATCCAAGAGACCCAGTACTTC.

The gene calls are TRBV27 and TRBJ2-3; possibly TRBD1 for D (5 bases). Trimming left V 7 bases short and J 0 bases short, with 20 bases between. The CDR3 runs to 17 residues. Germline V gene lookup returns CDR1 MNHEY and CDR2 SMNVEV (reference sequence). CDR3 nucleotides: TGTGCCAGCACACCGAGGATAGGGGCAACTAGCACAGATACGCAGTATTTT. This sequence encodes CASTPRIGATSTDTQYF.

The chain has TRBV2 and TRBJ1-1; a weak D match, TRBD1 (5 bases). Germline lookup yields CDR1 SNHLY and CDR2 FYNNEI. There are 14 residues in the CDR3. Trimming removed 7 bases at V and 3 bases at J, with 15 bases between. The DNA for the CDR3 is TGTGCCAGCACGACTCTGGGAGGGGACACTGAAGCTTTCTTT. It is translated as CASTTLGGDTEAFF.

The J gene is TRBJ1-5, the V gene TRBV7-2, with 8 bases fitting TRBD1. From germline, CDR1 is SGHTA and CDR2 FQGNSA. There are 17 residues in the CDR3. V shed 4 bases and J 6 bases; nucleotides not matched to a gene: 14. The CDR3 DNA reads as TGTGCCAGCAGCTGGACAGGGATTGTGGTTCGGTTTCAGCCCCAGCATTTT. Residues: CASSWTGIVVRFQPQHF.

The chain employs TRBV14 and TRBJ1-1; D gene unclear. Per germline, CDR1 SGHDN and CDR2 FVKESK. The CDR3 is 12 residues long. The V and J ends lost 2 bases and 7 bases respectively, with 8 bases between them. The CDR3 is CASSQYRFEAFF. CDR3 DNA: TGTGCCAGCAGCCAATATCGGTTTGAAGCTTTCTTT.

This chain joins TRBV6-5 and TRBJ2-7; D gene unclear. CDR3 length: 11 amino acids. From germline, CDR1 is MNHEY and CDR2 SVGAGI. The V end was cut by 8 bases, the J end by 3 bases, with 8 bases between. The CDR3 DNA is TGTGCCAGCTCGATGGGCTACGAGCAGTACTTC. Encoded protein: CASSMGYEQYF.

V gene TRBV6-2 or TRBV6-3 combines with J gene TRBJ2-7, with D perhaps matching TRBD1 (5 bases). V gave up 0 bases and J gave up 0 bases, with 15 bases separating them. Germline CDR1 and CDR2: MNHEY and SVGEGT. This CDR3 is built from 17 residues. This chain's CDR3 is CASSYSSPQGSSYEQYF. CDR3 DNA: TGTGCCAGCAGTTACTCCTCTCCGCAGGGAAGCTCCTACGAGCAGTACTTC.

CDR3 protein: CSYLPPAPDTQYF. CDR3 coding DNA: TGCAGCTATCTCCCCCCGGCCCCAGATACGCAGTATTTT. V usage is TRBV29-1 and J usage is TRBJ2-3; D gene unclear. This CDR3 comprises 13 residues. V was pared by 8 bases and J by 4 bases, with 16 bases between. CDR1 is SQVTM, CDR2 ANQGSEA, per germline.

The CDR3 sequence is CASSATFGTRHGYTF. In nucleotides, the CDR3 is TGTGCCAGCAGTGCCACATTCGGGACCAGGCACGGCTACACCTTC. This chain connects TRBV6-1 to TRBJ1-2; TRBD1 is a possible D gene (5 bases). Trimming pared 4 bases from V and 8 bases from J, leaving 20 bases between. The CDR3 sequence is 15 residues long. Per the germline V gene, CDR1 is MNHNS and CDR2 is SASEGT.

This clonotype was seen once. The chain carries TRBV7-8 and TRBJ2-3; D might be TRBD2 (5 bases). This CDR3 is 17 amino acids long. The germline V and J ends were trimmed by 2 bases and 0 bases, with 15 bases remaining between them. Germline values: CDR1 SGHVS, CDR2 FQNEAQ. CDR3 residues: CASSLISSPGSTDTQYF. The CDR3 DNA is TGTGCCAGCAGCTTAATAAGCTCTCCGGGGAGCACAGATACGCAGTATTTT.

This rearrangement joins TRBV20-1 to TRBJ1-2, with 7 bases matching TRBD1. The germline V gene has CDR1 DFQATT and CDR2 SNEGSKA (reference sequence). The CDR3 loop spans 16 amino acids. V lost 5 bases, J lost 6 bases, and 18 bases stayed unmatched. CDR3 nucleotides: TGCAGTGCTCCCGTTCGGGAGGGGGCCCGTTCCCATGGCTACACCTTC. This codes for CSAPVREGARSHGYTF.

The chain joins TRBV7-9 to TRBJ2-5, with D uncertain. Between the trimmed V and J ends, which lost 4 bases and 5 bases, there was a span of 5 bases. This CDR3 has 11 residues. Germline CDR1 reads SEHNR; CDR2 reads FQNEAQ (reference sequence). The chain's CDR3 is CASSSFETQYF. The CDR3 DNA reads TGTGCCAGCAGCTCATTTGAGACCCAGTACTTC. Full variable domain (outside the CDR3, taken from reference TRBV7-9 and TRBJ2-5): DTGVSQNPRHKITKRGQNVTFRCDPISEHNRLYWYRQTLGQGPEFLTYFQNEAQLEKSRLLSDRFSAERPKGSFSTLEIQRTEQGDSAMYLCASSSFETQYFGPGTRLLVL.

As concerns this clonotype: The junction does not match germline at one end; this may be a read error. The V gene is TRBV18, the J gene TRBJ2-4, with 7 bases aligning to TRBD1. Germline V gene sequence: CDR1 KGHSH, CDR2 LQKENI. The CDR3 is 13 amino acids. CDR3: CASSEGQEVTTDF. The CDR3 coding sequence is TGTGCCAGCTCAGAAGGACAGGAAGTAACTACGGACTTC.

The chain couples TRBV18 to TRBJ2-1; 13 nucleotides align to TRBD2. Germline CDR1 reads KGHSH; CDR2 reads LQKENI. The CDR3 consists of 16 residues. The ends lost 0 bases at V and 5 bases at J; junction bases unmatched: 1. CDR3 amino acids: CASSPPGLAGNNEQFF. In DNA, the CDR3 is TGTGCCAGCTCACCACCGGGACTAGCGGGGAACAATGAGCAGTTCTTC.

This chain joins TRBV30 and TRBJ2-5; 8 bases are shared with TRBD1. CDR3 length equals 14 residues. The V segment lost 3 bases and the J segment 4 bases; nucleotides outside the gene matches: 7. Germline values: CDR1 GTSNPN, CDR2 SVGIG (reference sequence). CDR3 amino acids: CAWSGQGLGETQYF. Written as DNA, the CDR3 is TGTGCCTGGAGCGGACAGGGTTTAGGAGAGACCCAGTACTTC. The complete variable domain, with remaining parts taken from reference TRBV30 and TRBJ2-5, reads SQTIHQWPATLVQPVGSPLSLECTVEGTSNPNLYWYRQAAGRGLQLLFYSVGIGQISSEVPQNLSASRPQDRQFILSSKKLLLSDSGFYLCAWSGQGLGETQYFGPGTRLLVL.

The gene calls are TRBV11-2 and TRBJ1-6; 8 bases are a match to TRBD1. V shed 2 bases and J 6 bases; nucleotides not matched to a gene: 0. Germline loops: CDR1 SGHAT, CDR2 FQNNGV. CDR3 length equals 14 residues. This chain's CDR3 is CASSLQGANSPLHF. The CDR3, as DNA: TGTGCCAGCAGCTTACAGGGGGCTAATTCACCCCTCCACTTT.

V gene TRBV30 combines with J gene TRBJ2-2; the D gene is possibly TRBD2 (5 bases). Germline loops: CDR1 GTSNPN, CDR2 SVGIG (reference sequence). V was clipped by 0 bases and J by 5 bases, with 7 bases between them. The CDR3 runs 13 residues. CDR3 loop: CAWSVSGTGELFF. CDR3 nucleotide sequence: TGTGCCTGGAGTGTATCGGGGACCGGGGAGCTGTTTTTT.

The chain couples TRBV12-3 or TRBV12-4 to TRBJ2-7, with D unclear. The V end lost 6 bases, the J end lost 4 bases, and 7 bases lay between the germline ends. The CDR3 runs to 11 residues. The CDR3 region has the DNA TGTGCCAGCAGCAACCGGTACGAGCAGTACTTC. Encoded protein: CASSNRYEQYF.

This clonotype has a single count. V is TRBV20-1 and J is TRBJ2-1; D remains ambiguous. This CDR3 region has 14 residues. The ends were cut back, 2 bases at V and 8 bases at J, with 16 bases in the middle. Germline CDR1 is DFQATT and CDR2 is SNEGSKA (reference sequence). CDR3 coding DNA: TGCAGTGCTAGAAGTCCTCGAACGGGCGATGAGCAGTTCTTC. This gives the protein CSARSPRTGDEQFF.

The gene calls are TRBV30 and TRBJ2-2, with D possibly being TRBD1 (6 bases). The length of the CDR3 is 13 residues. V lost 0 bases and J lost 6, with 8 bases in between. CDR1 is GTSNPN, CDR2 SVGIG, per germline (reference sequence). CDR3 nucleotides: TGTGCCTGGAGTGTTTCAGGGGCCGGGGAGCTGTTTTTT. Translated, it gives CAWSVSGAGELFF.

This chain joins TRBV7-8 and TRBJ1-6; tentative D call: TRBD1 (5 bases). Germline CDR1 SGHVS, CDR2 FQNEAQ. The CDR3 runs 15 residues. Trimming cost V 5 bases and J 8 bases, with 16 bases left between them. The CDR3 protein is CASSPRRGSDSPLHF. CDR3 nucleotide sequence: TGTGCCAGCAGCCCCCGGAGGGGCTCCGATTCACCCCTCCACTTT.